This T cell receptor (beta chain) came from a study of T cell responses to AZD1222 COVID-19 vaccine. Here immunoSEQ multiplex PCR was the method, and the copy in TCRdb shows in-frame clones only, minus some. Of roughly 120,000 clones in the sample, approximately 85% were seen once. The sequencing used peripheral blood, collected on day 0 of AZD1222 vaccination. The source of this sequence is an adult in good health.

The CDR3 region is CASSRDRANYGYTF. The CDR3, as DNA: TGTGCCAGCAGCCGGGACAGAGCTAACTATGGCTACACCTTC. V usage is TRBV6-2 or TRBV6-3 and J usage is TRBJ1-2; TRBD1 matches 7 bases. In germline, CDR1 is MNHEY, CDR2 SVGEGT. The V and J ends lost 6 bases and 0 bases, in that order; junction bases with no gene match: 4. CDR3 length equals 14 residues.